This TCR beta chain was sequenced in a study of blood T cell repertoires in COVID-19. Study-wide background: Sites in the United States, Italy and Spain provided acute and convalescent COVID-19 samples.

This table comes from immunoSEQ multiplex PCR, and its TCRdb copy is limited to in-frame clones, with some not included. The repertoire holds under 85,000 clones, with about 83% as singletons. Trimming pared 1 base from V and 12 bases from J, leaving 16 bases between. The germline V gene encodes CDR1 SNHLY and CDR2 FYNNEI. The CDR3 runs to 13 residues. Sequencing input: peripheral blood. The chain links TRBV2 to TRBJ2-7, with a tentative D call TRBD1 (5 bases). The clonotype originates from a middle-aged man with active COVID-19. The CDR3: CASSEERGGLSYF. The CDR3 DNA is TGTGCCAGCAGTGAAGAAAGGGGCGGCTTGTCGTACTTC.